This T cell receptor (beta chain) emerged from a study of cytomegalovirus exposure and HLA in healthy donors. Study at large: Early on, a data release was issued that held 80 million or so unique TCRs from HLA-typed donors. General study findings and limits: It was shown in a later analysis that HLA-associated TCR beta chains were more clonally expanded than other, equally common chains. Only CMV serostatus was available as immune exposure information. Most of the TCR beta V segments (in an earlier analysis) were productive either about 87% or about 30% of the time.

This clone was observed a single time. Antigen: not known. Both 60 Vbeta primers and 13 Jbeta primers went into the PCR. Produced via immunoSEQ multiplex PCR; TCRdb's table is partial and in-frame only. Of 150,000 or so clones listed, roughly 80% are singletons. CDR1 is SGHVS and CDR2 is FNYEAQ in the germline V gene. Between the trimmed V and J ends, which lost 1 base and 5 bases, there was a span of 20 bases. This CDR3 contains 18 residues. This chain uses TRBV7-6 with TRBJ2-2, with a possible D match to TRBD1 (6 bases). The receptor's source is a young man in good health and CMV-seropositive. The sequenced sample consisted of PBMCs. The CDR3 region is CASSLGVFGQTETGELFF. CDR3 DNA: TGTGCCAGCAGCTTAGGAGTATTTGGACAGACTGAGACCGGGGAGCTGTTTTTT.